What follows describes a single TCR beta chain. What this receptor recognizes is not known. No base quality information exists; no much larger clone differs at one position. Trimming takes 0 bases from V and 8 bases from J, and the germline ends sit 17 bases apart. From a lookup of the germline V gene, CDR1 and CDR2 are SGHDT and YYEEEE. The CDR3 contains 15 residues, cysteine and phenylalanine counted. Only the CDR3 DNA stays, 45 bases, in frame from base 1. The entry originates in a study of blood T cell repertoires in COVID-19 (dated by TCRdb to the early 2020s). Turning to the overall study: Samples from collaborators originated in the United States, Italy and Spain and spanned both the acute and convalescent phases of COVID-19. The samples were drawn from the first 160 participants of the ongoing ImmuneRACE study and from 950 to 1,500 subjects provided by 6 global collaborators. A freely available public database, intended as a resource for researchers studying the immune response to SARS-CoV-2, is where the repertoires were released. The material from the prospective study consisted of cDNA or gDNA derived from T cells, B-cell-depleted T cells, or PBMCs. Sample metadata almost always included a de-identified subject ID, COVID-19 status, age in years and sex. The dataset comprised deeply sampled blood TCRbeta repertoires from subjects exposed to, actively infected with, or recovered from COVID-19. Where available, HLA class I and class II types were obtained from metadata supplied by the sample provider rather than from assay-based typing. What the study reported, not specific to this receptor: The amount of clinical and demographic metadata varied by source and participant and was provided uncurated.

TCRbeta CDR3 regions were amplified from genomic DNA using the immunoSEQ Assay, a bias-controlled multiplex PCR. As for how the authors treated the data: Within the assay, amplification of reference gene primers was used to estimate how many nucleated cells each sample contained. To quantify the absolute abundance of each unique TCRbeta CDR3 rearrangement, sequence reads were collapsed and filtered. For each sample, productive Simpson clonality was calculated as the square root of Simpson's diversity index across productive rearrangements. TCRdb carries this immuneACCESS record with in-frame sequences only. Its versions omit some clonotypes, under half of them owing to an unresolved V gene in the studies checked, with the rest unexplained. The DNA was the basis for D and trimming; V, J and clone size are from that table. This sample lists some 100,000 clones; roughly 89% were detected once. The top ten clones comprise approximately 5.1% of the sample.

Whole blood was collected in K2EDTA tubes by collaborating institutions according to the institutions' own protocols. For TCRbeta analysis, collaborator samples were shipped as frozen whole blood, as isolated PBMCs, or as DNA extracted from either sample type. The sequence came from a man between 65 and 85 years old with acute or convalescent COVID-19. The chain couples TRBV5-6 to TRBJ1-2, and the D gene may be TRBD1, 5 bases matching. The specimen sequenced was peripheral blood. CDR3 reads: CASSLAGVQGGGYTF. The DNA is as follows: TGTGCCAGCAGCTTGGCCGGGGTCCAGGGAGGAGGCTACACCTTC.